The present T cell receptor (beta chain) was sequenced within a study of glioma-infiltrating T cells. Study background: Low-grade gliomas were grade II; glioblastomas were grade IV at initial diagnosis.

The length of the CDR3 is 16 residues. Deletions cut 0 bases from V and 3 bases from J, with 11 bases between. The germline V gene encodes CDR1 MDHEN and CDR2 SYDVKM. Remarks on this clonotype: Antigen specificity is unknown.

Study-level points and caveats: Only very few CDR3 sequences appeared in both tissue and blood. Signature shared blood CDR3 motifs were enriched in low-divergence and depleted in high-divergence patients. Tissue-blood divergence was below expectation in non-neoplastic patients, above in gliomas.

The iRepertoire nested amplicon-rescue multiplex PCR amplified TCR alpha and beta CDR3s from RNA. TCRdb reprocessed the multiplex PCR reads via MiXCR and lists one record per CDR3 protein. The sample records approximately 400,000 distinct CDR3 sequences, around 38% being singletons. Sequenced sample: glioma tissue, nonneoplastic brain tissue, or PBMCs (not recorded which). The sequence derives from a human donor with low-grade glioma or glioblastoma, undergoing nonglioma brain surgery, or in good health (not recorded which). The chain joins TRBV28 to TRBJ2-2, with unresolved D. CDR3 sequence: CASSLWADTYTGELFF. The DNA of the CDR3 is TGTGCCAGCAGTTTATGGGCAGATACGTACACCGGGGAGCTGTTTTTT.